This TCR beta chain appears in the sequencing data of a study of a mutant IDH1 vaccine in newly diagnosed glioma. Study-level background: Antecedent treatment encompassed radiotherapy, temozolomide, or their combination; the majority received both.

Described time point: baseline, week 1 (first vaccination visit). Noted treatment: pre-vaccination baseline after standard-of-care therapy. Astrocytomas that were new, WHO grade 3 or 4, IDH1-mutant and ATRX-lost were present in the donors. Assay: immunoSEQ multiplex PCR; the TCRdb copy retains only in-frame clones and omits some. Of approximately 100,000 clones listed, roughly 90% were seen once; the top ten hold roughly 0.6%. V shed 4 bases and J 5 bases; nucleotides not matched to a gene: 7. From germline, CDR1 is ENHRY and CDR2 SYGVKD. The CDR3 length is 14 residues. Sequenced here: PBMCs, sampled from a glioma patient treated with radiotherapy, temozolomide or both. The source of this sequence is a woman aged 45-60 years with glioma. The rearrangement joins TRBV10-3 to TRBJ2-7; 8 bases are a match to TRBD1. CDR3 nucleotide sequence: TGTGCCATCAGTGGGACAGGGAGGTCGAACGAGCAGTACTTC. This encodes CAISGTGRSNEQYF.